The T cell receptor (beta chain) under discussion was sequenced for a study of T cell responses to AZD1222 COVID-19 vaccine. Some clones are missing from TCRdb's copy, which holds only in-frame ones; the method was immunoSEQ multiplex PCR. Of about 99,000 clones in the sample, 87% were seen once. Germline CDR1 reads SGHVS; CDR2 reads FNYEAQ. This CDR3 spans 18 amino acids. Trimming at V came to 0 bases and at J to 3 bases, leaving 12 bases not matched to a gene. As to this clone: Its antigen is not known.

Study findings and constraints: Elevations in Spike-specific TCR breadth and depth followed administration of two AZD1222 doses.

The sample consisted of peripheral blood, taken on day 0 of AZD1222 vaccination. The receptor's source is an adult in good health. This chain connects TRBV7-6 to TRBJ1-2; the match to TRBD1 covers 8 bases. CDR3 bases: TGTGCCAGCAGCTTAGCCCCCGGACAGGGCCCTTCCGACTATGGCTACACCTTC. This codes for CASSLAPGQGPSDYGYTF.